Below are 20 T cell receptor beta chains sequenced from a single sample in a study of blood T cell repertoires in COVID-19. Some clones are missing from TCRdb's copy, which holds only in-frame ones; the method was immunoSEQ multiplex PCR. The sample lists about 200,000 clones; around four fifths were seen once. Sequencing input: peripheral blood. The receptors were gathered from a man aged 55-75 years with COVID-19, enrolled during active disease.

With regard to this clone: Other DNA sequences in this specimen translate into the identical CDR3. The CDR3 DNA reads TGTGCCAGCAGTGAAGGCAGGGGTAATTCACCCCTCCACTTT. Its translation is CASSEGRGNSPLHF. The chain employs TRBV2 and TRBJ1-6; weak D call: TRBD1 (6 bases). The CDR3 extends over 14 amino acids. Looked up from germline, CDR1 is SNHLY and CDR2 is FYNNEI. V lost 1 base and J 6 bases, leaving 7 bases between the germline ends.

The chain joins TRBV20-1 to TRBJ1-2; D ambiguous. The CDR3 spans 11 residues. V lost 7 bases, J lost 8 bases, and 14 bases lay in between. Germline lookup yields CDR1 DFQATT and CDR2 SNEGSKA (reference sequence). CDR3 DNA: TGCAGTGTCGGAGACCTCTTGGGCTACACCTTC. Amino acids: CSVGDLLGYTF.

This clone appeared once. V and J are TRBV4-1 and TRBJ2-2, with 7 bases that match TRBD2. The CDR3 sequence is 15 residues long. V lost 4 bases and J lost 4; bases outside the gene matches: 6. Germline CDR1 is MGHRA and CDR2 is YSYEKL. The CDR3 coding sequence is TGCGCCAGCAGCCGAGGACTAGGGAGCACCGGGGAGCTGTTTTTT. Residues: CASSRGLGSTGELFF.

The genes are TRBV5-1 and TRBJ1-2; no firm D call. CDR3 length equals 12 residues. Germline V gives CDR1 SGHRS, CDR2 YFSETQ. V was clipped by 4 bases and J by 5 bases, with 9 bases between them. The CDR3 sequence is CASSKGEYGYTF. Written as DNA, the CDR3 is TGCGCCAGCAGCAAGGGAGAGTATGGCTACACCTTC.

This clone was observed once. V usage is TRBV5-1 and J usage is TRBJ2-1; D call uncertain. CDR3 size: 11 residues. Germline assignment: CDR1 SGHRS and CDR2 YFSETQ. V lost 1 base and J 8 bases, leaving 4 bases between the germline ends. Here the CDR3 reads CASSLRDEQFF. The CDR3, as DNA: TGCGCCAGCAGCTTGCGGGATGAGCAGTTCTTC. Filled out from reference TRBV5-1 and TRBJ2-1, the complete variable domain reads KAGVTQTPRYLIKTRGQQVTLSCSPISGHRSVSWYQQTPGQGLQFLFEYFSETQRNKGNFPGRFSGRQFSNSRSEMNVSTLELGDSALYLCASSLRDEQFFGPGTRLTVL.

CDR3 coding DNA: TGTGCCAGCACCCGGTACACAGGGGGTTACGAGCAGTACTTC. Its protein product is CASTRYTGGYEQYF. The V gene is TRBV6-5, the J gene TRBJ2-7, with TRBD1 identical over 8 bases. V lost 7 bases to trimming and J lost 4 bases; unmatched junction nucleotides: 9. The CDR3 covers 14 residues. Per germline, CDR1 MNHEY and CDR2 SVGAGI.

The V gene is TRBV10-2, the J gene TRBJ2-2; no clear D gene. V dropped 4 bases and J dropped 9 bases, with 6 bases sitting between them. CDR3 length: 11 residues. Germline CDR1 reads WSHSY; CDR2 reads SAAADI. Here the CDR3 reads CASSVAWELFF. The CDR3 bases are TGCGCCAGCAGTGTCGCGTGGGAGCTGTTTTTT.

The chain recombines TRBV27 with TRBJ1-6; the match to TRBD1 covers 7 bases. With V trimmed by 3 bases and J by 4 bases, 3 bases remained unmatched. In germline, CDR1 is MNHEY, CDR2 SMNVEV (reference sequence). The CDR3 loop spans 15 amino acids. The CDR3 loop is CASSLTGRYNSPLHF. CDR3 sequence (DNA): TGTGCCAGCAGTTTGACAGGGAGATATAATTCACCCCTCCACTTT.

The CDR3 DNA reads as TGCGCCCGCGGTCTGGGACTCGCGGGCGGGGGGGGCTCCGAGCAGTACTTC. This gives the protein CARGLGLAGGGGSEQYF. The chain recombines TRBV5-1 with TRBJ2-7; 9 positions match TRBD2. The CDR3 has 17 amino acids. From germline, CDR1 is SGHRS and CDR2 YFSETQ. The junction had 23 bases not matched to a gene; V was cut back by 10 bases and J by 6 bases.

The chain links TRBV7-3 to TRBJ2-1; TRBD2 matches 8 bases. V gave up 0 bases and J gave up 9 bases; unmatched junction bases: 7. The CDR3 sequence is 15 residues long. The germline V gene has CDR1 SGHTA and CDR2 FQGTGA. The CDR3 spells CASSLTAGRATEQFF. CDR3 coding DNA: TGTGCCAGCAGCTTAACCGCCGGGAGGGCCACTGAGCAGTTCTTC.

The chain carries TRBV19 and TRBJ2-1; no firm D call. Germline CDR1 and CDR2: LNHDA and SQIVND (reference sequence). V shed 5 bases and J shed 5 bases, with 16 bases lying between them. This CDR3 contains 15 residues. CDR3 DNA: TGTGCCAGTAGTGCGCTACAGACCACGCACAATGAGCAGTTCTTC. Its protein is CASSALQTTHNEQFF.

The CDR3 DNA sequence: TGCAGCGTTGAAGATCCGGTCTCCAAGACAGGGGTGGAGGAGCAGTACTTC. Translated, it gives CSVEDPVSKTGVEEQYF. The chain employs TRBV29-1 and TRBJ2-7; 8 bases map to TRBD1. Germline V CDR1 and CDR2: SQVTM, ANQGSEA. This CDR3 has 17 residues. V lost 0 bases and J lost 7; bases outside the gene matches: 17.

This chain connects TRBV4-1 to TRBJ1-3, with D possibly being TRBD1 (5 bases). Germline-derived CDR1 and CDR2 are MGHRA and YSYEKL. Trimming removed 3 bases at V and 0 bases at J, with 6 bases between. CDR3 length: 14 amino acids. DNA for the CDR3: TGCGCCAGCAGCCAGCAGGGCTCTGGAAACACCATATATTTT. The encoded protein is CASSQQGSGNTIYF.

This clone was found a few times. The chain links TRBV20-1 to TRBJ1-2, with D tentatively TRBD1 (5 bases). Trimming pared 5 bases from V and 5 bases from J, leaving 9 bases between. The germline gives CDR1 DFQATT, CDR2 SNEGSKA (reference sequence). The CDR3 sequence is 11 residues long. The CDR3 DNA is TGCAGTGCTGGCAGGGAATATGGCTACACCTTC. Its protein is CSAGREYGYTF.

This chain links TRBV7-8 with TRBJ1-3; D might be TRBD1 (6 bases). The germline V gene encodes CDR1 SGHVS and CDR2 FQNEAQ. V lost 1 base and J lost 1, with 14 bases in between. The CDR3 is 17 residues long. The CDR3 here is CASSLESGGPSGNTIYF. In nucleotides, the CDR3 is TGTGCCAGCAGCTTAGAGTCCGGGGGGCCATCTGGAAACACCATATATTTT.

The V and J genes are TRBV6-6 and TRBJ1-2; 7 bases are shared with TRBD1. Trimming at V came to 5 bases and at J to 0 bases, leaving 3 bases not matched to a gene. CDR1 MNHNY and CDR2 SVGAGI come from the germline V gene (reference sequence). This CDR3 contains 14 residues. The CDR3 protein is CASSVGGSNYGYTF. The CDR3 coding sequence is TGTGCCAGCAGTGTAGGGGGCTCTAACTATGGCTACACCTTC.

V usage is TRBV28 and J usage is TRBJ2-1; 12 bases map to TRBD1. After removal of 1 base from V and 6 bases from J, the junction contained 13 bases not matched to a gene. The CDR3 sequence is 19 residues long. CDR1 and CDR2 from the germline V gene are MDHEN and SYDVKM. This CDR3 is CASSLYFRGGQGASNEQFF. The DNA of the CDR3 is TGTGCCAGCAGTTTATATTTTAGGGGGGGACAGGGGGCGAGCAATGAGCAGTTCTTC.

The V and J genes are TRBV3-1 (or the pseudogene TRBV3-2) and TRBJ1-3, with TRBD1 matching over 8 bases. J gave up 3 bases and V 0 bases, and 4 bases lay outside the gene matches. Per the germline V gene, CDR1 is LGHDT and CDR2 is YNNKEL (reference sequence). The CDR3 contains 16 residues. In DNA, the CDR3 is TGTGCCAGCAGCCAAGATCCAGGGGGCATTGGAAACACCATATATTTT. Translating gives CASSQDPGGIGNTIYF.

This rearrangement joins TRBV5-5 to TRBJ1-5, with 10 positions matching TRBD1. Looked up from germline, CDR1 is SGHKS and CDR2 is YYEKEE (reference sequence). V lost 5 bases and J lost 9; bases outside the gene matches: 11. The CDR3 length is 15 residues. The CDR3 loop reads CASSTGTGERRPQHF. The CDR3 region has the DNA TGTGCCAGCAGTACCGGGACAGGGGAAAGGAGGCCCCAGCATTTT.

The rearrangement links TRBV10-3 to TRBJ1-1; 7 nucleotides agree with TRBD1. The V gene's germline CDR1 is ENHRY and CDR2 SYGVKD. The CDR3 totals 13 residues. After removal of 6 bases from V and 4 bases from J, the junction contained 5 bases not matched to a gene. In DNA form, the CDR3 reads TGTGCCATCAGCATTCAGGGGGTCACTGAAGCTTTCTTT. As protein: CAISIQGVTEAFF.